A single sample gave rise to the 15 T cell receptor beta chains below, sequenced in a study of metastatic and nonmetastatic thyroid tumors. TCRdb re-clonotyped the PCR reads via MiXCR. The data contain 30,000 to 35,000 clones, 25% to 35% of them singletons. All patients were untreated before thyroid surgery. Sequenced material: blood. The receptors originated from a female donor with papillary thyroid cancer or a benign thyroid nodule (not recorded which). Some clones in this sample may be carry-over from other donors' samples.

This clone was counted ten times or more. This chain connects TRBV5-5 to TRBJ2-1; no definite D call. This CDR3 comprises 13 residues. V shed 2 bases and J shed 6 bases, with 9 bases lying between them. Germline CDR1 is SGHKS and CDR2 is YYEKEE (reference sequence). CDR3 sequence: CASSFLGFNEQFF. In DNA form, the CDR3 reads TGTGCCAGCAGCTTCCTAGGTTTCAATGAGCAGTTCTTC.

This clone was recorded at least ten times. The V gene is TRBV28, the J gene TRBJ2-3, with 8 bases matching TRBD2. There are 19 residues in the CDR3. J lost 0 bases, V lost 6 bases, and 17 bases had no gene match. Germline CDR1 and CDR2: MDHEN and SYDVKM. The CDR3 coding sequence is TGTGCCAGCAGCACCCTAGCCCTGGCTAGCGGGTCTAGCACAGATACGCAGTATTTT. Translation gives CASSTLALASGSSTDTQYF.

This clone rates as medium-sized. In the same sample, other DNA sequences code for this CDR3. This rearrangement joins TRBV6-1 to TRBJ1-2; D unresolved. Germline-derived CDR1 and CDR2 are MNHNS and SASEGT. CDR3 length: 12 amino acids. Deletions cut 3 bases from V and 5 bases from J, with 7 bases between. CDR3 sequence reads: CASSEGLYGYTF. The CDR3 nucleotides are TGTGCCAGCAGTGAGGGCCTATATGGCTACACCTTC.

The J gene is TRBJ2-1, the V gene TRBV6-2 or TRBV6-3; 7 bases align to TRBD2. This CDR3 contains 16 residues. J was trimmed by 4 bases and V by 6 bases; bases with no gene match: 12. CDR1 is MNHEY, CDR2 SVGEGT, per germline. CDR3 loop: CASRGLSGGRYNEQFF. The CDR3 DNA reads TGTGCCAGCAGGGGGTTGTCTGGCGGGAGATACAATGAGCAGTTCTTC.

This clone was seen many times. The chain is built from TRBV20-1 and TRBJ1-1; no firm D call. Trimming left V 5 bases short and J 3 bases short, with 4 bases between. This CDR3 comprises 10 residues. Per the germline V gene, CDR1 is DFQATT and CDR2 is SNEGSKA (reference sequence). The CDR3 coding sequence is TGCAGTGCTCGCTACACTGAAGCTTTCTTT. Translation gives CSARYTEAFF.

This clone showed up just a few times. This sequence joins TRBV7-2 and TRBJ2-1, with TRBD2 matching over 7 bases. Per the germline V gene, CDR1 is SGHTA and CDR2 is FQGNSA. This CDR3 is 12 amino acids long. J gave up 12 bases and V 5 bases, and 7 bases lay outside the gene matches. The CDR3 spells CASSLTSRGQFF. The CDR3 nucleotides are TGTGCCAGCAGCCTGACTAGCCGGGGGCAGTTCTTC.

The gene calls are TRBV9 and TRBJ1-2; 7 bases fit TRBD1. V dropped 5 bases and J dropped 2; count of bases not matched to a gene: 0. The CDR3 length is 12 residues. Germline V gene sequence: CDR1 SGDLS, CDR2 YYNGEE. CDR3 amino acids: CASRTGNYGYTF. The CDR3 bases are TGTGCCAGCAGGACAGGGAACTATGGCTACACCTTC.

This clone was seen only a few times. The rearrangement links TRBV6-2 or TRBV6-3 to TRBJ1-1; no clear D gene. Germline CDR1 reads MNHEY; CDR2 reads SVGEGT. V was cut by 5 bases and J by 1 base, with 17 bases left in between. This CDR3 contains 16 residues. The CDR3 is CASSILYSHQNTEAFF. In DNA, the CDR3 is TGTGCCAGCAGTATCCTGTACAGCCACCAGAACACTGAAGCTTTCTTT.

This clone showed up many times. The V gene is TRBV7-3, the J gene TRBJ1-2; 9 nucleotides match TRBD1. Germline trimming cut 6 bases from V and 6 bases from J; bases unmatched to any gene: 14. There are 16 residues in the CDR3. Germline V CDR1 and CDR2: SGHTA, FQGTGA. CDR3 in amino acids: CASSRAAGQGIHGYTF. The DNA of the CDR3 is TGTGCCAGCAGTCGAGCGGCAGGACAGGGGATACATGGCTACACCTTC. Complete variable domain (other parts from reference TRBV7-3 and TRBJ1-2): GAGVSQTPSNKVTEKGKYVELRCDPISGHTALYWYRQSLGQGPEFLIYFQGTGAADDSGLPNDRFFAVRPEGSVSTLKIQRTERGDSAVYLCASSRAAGQGIHGYTFGSGTRLTVV.

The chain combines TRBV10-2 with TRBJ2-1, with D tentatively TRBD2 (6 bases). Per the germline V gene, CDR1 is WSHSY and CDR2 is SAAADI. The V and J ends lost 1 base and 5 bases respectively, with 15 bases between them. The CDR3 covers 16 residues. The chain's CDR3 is CASSEWGVSVHNEQFF. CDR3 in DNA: TGCGCCAGCAGTGAGTGGGGGGTCAGTGTACACAATGAGCAGTTCTTC.

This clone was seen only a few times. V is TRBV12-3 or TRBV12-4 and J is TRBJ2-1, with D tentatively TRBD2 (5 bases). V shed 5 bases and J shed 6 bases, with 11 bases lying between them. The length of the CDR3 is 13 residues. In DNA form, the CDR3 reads TGTGCCAGCAGTCCCCGTCGGGGCAATGAGCAGTTCTTC. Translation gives CASSPRRGNEQFF.

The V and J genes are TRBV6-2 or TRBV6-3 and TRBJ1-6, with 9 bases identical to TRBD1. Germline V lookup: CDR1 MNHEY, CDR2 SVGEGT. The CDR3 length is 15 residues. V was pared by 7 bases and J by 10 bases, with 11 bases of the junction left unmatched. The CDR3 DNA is TGTGCCAGCACCCGGAGAGGACAGGGGTTCTCACCCCTCCACTTT. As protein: CASTRRGQGFSPLHF.

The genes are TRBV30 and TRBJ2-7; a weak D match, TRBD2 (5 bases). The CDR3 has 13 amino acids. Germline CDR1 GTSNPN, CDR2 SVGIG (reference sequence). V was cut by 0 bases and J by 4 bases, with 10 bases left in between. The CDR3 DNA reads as TGTGCCTGGAGTGTGGGCAGCGGTTACGAGCAGTACTTC. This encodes CAWSVGSGYEQYF.

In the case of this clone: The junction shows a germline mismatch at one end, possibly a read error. In DNA form, the CDR3 reads TGTGCCAGCAGCCTAGACTGGGGTGGCGATGAGCAGTTCTTC. This sequence encodes CASSLDWGGDEQFF. The chain combines TRBV11-2 with TRBJ2-1, with D unclear. CDR3 length: 14 amino acids. Germline V CDR1 and CDR2: SGHAT, FQNNGV.

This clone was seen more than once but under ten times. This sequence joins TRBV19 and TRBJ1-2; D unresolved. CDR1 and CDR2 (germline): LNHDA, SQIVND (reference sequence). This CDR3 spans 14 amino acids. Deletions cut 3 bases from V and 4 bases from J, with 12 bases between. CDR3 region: CASSIPTRIYGYTF. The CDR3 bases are TGTGCCAGTAGTATCCCGACAAGGATCTATGGCTACACCTTC.